This T cell receptor (beta chain) was captured by sequencing in a study of metastatic and nonmetastatic thyroid tumors. Study as a whole: From malignant and benign thyroid patients, repertoires in blood and in tumor or nodule tissue were compared. Study-wide results and caveats: Across blood and tumor, TCR beta diversity in malignant thyroid tumors was reportedly significantly higher than in benign nodules.

Ahead of thyroid surgery, no patient had received treatment of any kind. Notes on this clone: Antigen: not known.

The CDR3 sequence is 16 residues long. The germline V gene has CDR1 DFQATT and CDR2 SNEGSKA (reference sequence). Trimming took 1 base from V and 6 from J; bases not matched to a gene: 9. Per the authors' pipeline: A distant-metastasis classifier for papillary thyroid cancer was built using CDR3 differences across clinicopathological groups. MiXCR re-clonotyped the PCR reads for TCRdb. Here the V and J calls rest on TCRdb's processing, not on the authors' analysis. Here the sample spans over 30,000 clones, about a fifth being singletons. This sequence joins TRBV20-1 and TRBJ2-1, with 10 bases identical to TRBD2. Material: tumor tissue. The receptor was derived from a male donor with papillary thyroid cancer or a benign thyroid nodule (not recorded which). Some clones in this sample may be carry-over from other donors' samples. CDR3 sequence (DNA): TGCAGTGCTAGAGGGGTGAGGCTAGCGGGGGTCAATGAGCAGTTCTTC. It translates to CSARGVRLAGVNEQFF.